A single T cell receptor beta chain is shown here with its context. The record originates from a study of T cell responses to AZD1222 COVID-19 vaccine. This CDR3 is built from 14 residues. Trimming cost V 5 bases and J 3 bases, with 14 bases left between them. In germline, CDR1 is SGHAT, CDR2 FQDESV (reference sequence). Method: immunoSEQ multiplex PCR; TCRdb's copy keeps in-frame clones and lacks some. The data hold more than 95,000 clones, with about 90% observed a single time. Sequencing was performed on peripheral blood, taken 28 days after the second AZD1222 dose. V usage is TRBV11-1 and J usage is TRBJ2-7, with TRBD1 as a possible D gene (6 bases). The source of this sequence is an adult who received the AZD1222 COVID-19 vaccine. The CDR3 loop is CASSLGHANYEQYF. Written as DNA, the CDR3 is TGTGCCAGCAGCCTGGGACATGCCAACTACGAGCAGTACTTC.